This T cell receptor beta chain was profiled in a study of identical twins. This clonotype was seen a few times. Its antigen is unidentified. The CDR3 length is 14 residues. In germline, CDR1 is DFQATT, CDR2 SNEGSKA (reference sequence). V was clipped by 0 bases and J by 2 bases; unmatched bases: 4. TCRdb re-called the 5' RACE reads through MiXCR, storing one row per CDR3 protein. The table lists about 890,000 distinct CDR3 sequences, more than 9% of them singletons. Regarding the study as a whole: The study found excess low generation probability among twin-shared out-of-frame alpha sequences. Memory repertoires showed no such pattern, whereas abundant cord blood beta clonotypes carried fewer insertions. With monozygotic twins, out-of-frame TCR alpha sharing exceeded what models estimated.

The sample was also linked to a second study, of yellow fever vaccine responses in identical twins.

The sequence derives from a young woman in good health. V and J are TRBV20-1 and TRBJ2-7; 7 nucleotides line up with TRBD2. The sample was PBMCs. CDR3 in amino acids: CSARDSGGTYEQYV. The CDR3 bases are TGCAGTGCTAGAGATTCGGGGGGAACCTACGAGCAGTACGTC.